This record concerns one T cell receptor beta chain sequence. Its antigen remains unidentified. The V gene's germline CDR1 is MDHEN and CDR2 SYDVKM. The CDR3 length is 16 residues. V lost 10 bases to trimming and J lost 10 bases; unmatched junction nucleotides: 17. Both TRBC1 and TRBC2 were covered by a beta constant-region primer of two equimolar oligonucleotides. Ligated cDNA was amplified by four rounds of PCR with nested alpha and beta constant-region primers and SP2. Ligation attached a single-stranded oligonucleotide with a 12-nucleotide UMI and the SP2 primer to the cDNA 3' end. MiXCR, applied by TCRdb to the UMI-ligation and nested PCR reads, yields one record per CDR3 protein. The table shows fewer than 150,000 distinct CDR3 sequences, with roughly a fifth occurring only once. The sample belongs to a study of naive and memory T cell subsets. The study's findings and limits: A few larger clonotypes appeared in naive repertoires, especially CD8, possibly memory cells re-expressing CD45RA.

From the second PCR step, alpha and beta chains were amplified apart. This chain links TRBV28 with TRBJ2-1, with 12 bases that match TRBD2. The sequenced sample was naive CD8+ T cells from blood. The sequence derives from a human donor in good health. The CDR3 sequence: CAILGVTSGRPAEQFF. The CDR3 nucleotides are TGTGCCATCCTGGGGGTTACTAGCGGGAGGCCCGCGGAGCAGTTCTTC.